The clone carrying this T cell receptor beta chain was observed a single time. A read error is the likely source, as a far larger clone sits one nucleotide away. The same CDR3 can be traced to other DNA sequences in this sample. The CDR3 runs 14 residues. Trimming shortened V by 2 bases and J by 1 base, and 5 bases separated the two germline ends. Per the germline V gene, CDR1 is SEHNR and CDR2 is FQNEAQ (reference sequence). Samples underwent the assay at deep level. Sequencing of unsorted PBMC DNA was carried out using ten immunoSEQ deep assay plates. Here immunoSEQ multiplex PCR was the method, and the copy in TCRdb shows in-frame clones only, minus some. The data hold 450,000 to 500,000 clones, with about 85% observed a single time. The data originate from a study of shared clonotypes between healthy human individuals. The overall study: Contributing individuals were two females and three males aged 18 to 49.

The genes are TRBV7-9 and TRBJ2-2, with TRBD1 as a possible D gene (5 bases). The TCR originated in a woman aged 40 to 50 in good health. Some clones in this sample may be carry-over from other donors' samples. Material for sequencing was PBMCs. CDR3 amino acids: CASSLQGNTGELFF. CDR3 coding DNA: TGTGCCAGCAGCTTACAGGGGAACACCGGGGAGCTGTTTTTT.